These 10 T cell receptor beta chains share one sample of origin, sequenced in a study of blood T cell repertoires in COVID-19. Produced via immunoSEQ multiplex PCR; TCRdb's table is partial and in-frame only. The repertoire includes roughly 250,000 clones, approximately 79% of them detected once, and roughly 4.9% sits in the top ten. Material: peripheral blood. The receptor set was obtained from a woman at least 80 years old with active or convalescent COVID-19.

For the CDR3, the DNA is TGTGCCAGCAGTTTAGCCGGGACACAATATGTAGTCGATGAGCAGTTCTTC. Translating it yields CASSLAGTQYVVDEQFF. The V gene is TRBV27, the J gene TRBJ2-1; possibly TRBD1 for D (6 bases). The CDR3 loop spans 17 amino acids. CDR1 is MNHEY, CDR2 SMNVEV, per germline (reference sequence). With 2 bases removed from V and 8 bases from J, the gap between germline ends came to 22 bases.

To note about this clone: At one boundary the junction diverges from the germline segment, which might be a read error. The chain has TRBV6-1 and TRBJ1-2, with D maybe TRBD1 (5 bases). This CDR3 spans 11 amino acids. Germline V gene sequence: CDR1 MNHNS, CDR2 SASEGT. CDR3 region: CASSERDSQVF. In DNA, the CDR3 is TGTGCCAGCAGTGAAAGGGACTCACAAGTCTTC.

CDR3 region: CASSSTRQTRETQYF. The CDR3 bases are TGTGCCAGCAGTTCCACGCGACAGACTCGGGAGACCCAGTACTTC. The rearrangement uses TRBV28 and TRBJ2-5, with a tentative D call TRBD1 (5 bases). This CDR3 comprises 15 residues. V shed 4 bases and J shed 5 bases, with 17 bases lying between them. Per germline, CDR1 MDHEN and CDR2 SYDVKM.

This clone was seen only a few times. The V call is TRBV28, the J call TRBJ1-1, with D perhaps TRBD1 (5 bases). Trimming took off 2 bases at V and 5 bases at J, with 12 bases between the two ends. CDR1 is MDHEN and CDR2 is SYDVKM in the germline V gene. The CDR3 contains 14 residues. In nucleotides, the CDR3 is TGTGCCAGCAGTTTACCGGGGGTCTCGACTGAAGCTTTCTTT. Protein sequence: CASSLPGVSTEAFF.

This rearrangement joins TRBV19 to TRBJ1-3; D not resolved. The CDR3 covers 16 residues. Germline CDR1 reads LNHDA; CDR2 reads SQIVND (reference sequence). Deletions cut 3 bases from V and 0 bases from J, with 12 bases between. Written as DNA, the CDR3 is TGTGCCAGTAGTATCGTCAGCCGGAGCTCTGGAAACACCATATATTTT. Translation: CASSIVSRSSGNTIYF. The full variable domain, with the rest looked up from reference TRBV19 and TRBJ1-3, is DGGITQSPKYLFRKEGQNVTLSCEQNLNHDAMYWYRQDPGQGLRLIYYSQIVNDFQKGDIAEGYSVSREKKESFPLTVTSAQKNPTAFYLCASSIVSRSSGNTIYFGEGSWLTVV.

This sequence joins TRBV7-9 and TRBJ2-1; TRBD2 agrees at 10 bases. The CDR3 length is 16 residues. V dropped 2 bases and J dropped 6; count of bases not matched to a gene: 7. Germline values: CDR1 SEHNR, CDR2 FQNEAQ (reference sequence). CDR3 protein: CASSLSLAGALNEQFF. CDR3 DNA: TGTGCCAGCAGCTTATCTCTAGCGGGAGCCCTCAATGAGCAGTTCTTC.

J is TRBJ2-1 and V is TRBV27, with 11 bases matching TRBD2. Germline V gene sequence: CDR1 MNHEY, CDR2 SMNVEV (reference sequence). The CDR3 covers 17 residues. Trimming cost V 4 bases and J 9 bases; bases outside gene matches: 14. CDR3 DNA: TGTGCCAGCAGTTCTGGGAATAGCGGGGGGGGCTTGGTTGAGCAGTTCTTC. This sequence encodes CASSSGNSGGGLVEQFF.

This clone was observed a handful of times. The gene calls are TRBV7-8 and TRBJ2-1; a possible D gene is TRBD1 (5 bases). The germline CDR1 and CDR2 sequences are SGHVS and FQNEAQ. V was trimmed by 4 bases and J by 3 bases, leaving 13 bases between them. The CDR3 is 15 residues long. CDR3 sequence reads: CASSSDLGVYNEQFF. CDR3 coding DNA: TGTGCCAGCAGCTCGGACCTAGGGGTCTACAATGAGCAGTTCTTC.

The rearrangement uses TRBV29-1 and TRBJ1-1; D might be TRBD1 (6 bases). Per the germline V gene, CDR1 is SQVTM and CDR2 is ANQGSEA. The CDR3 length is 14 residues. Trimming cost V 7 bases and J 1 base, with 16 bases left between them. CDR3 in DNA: TGCAGCGCTCCGAACCCACAGGGGAACACTGAAGCTTTCTTT. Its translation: CSAPNPQGNTEAFF.

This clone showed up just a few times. DNA for the CDR3: TGTGCCAGTAGTATTGGGACAGGTCTATATGGCTACACCTTC. This codes for CASSIGTGLYGYTF. The chain has TRBV19 and TRBJ1-2; 8 bases fit TRBD1. The V and J ends lost 3 bases and 5 bases, in that order; junction bases with no gene match: 5. CDR1 is LNHDA and CDR2 is SQIVND in the germline V gene (reference sequence). The CDR3 spans 14 residues.